These T cell receptor beta chains were read from a single sample in a study of T cells in Graves' hyperthyroidism and ophthalmopathy. TCRdb redid the calling of the multiplex PCR reads with MiXCR, one entry per CDR3 protein. The sample holds 300,000 to 500,000 distinct CDR3 sequences; under 15% are singletons and the top ten take approximately 32%. The sequenced sample was blood. The receptor set was obtained from a young woman with Graves' hyperthyroidism. Each CDR3 is given with its conserved first and last residue. The order of the fields is clone size, J gene, V gene, D gene, CDR3 DNA, CDR3 protein. D genes are given only for firm matches. Rows give clone size only sometimes, using once, few, many, or a class for an expanded clone.

size: .; J: TRBJ1-5; V: TRBV6-1; D: .; DNA: TGTGCCAGCAGTGAAGCGAGAACAGGGAGACAGCCCCAGCATTTT; CDR3: CASSEARTGRQPQHF
size: many; J: TRBJ2-5; V: TRBV30; D: TRBD2; DNA: TGTGCCTGGAGTGAAGGACTAGCGGGTGTACAAGAGACCCAGTACTTC; CDR3: CAWSEGLAGVQETQYF
size: many; J: TRBJ2-1; V: TRBV5-1; D: TRBD1; DNA: TGCGCCAGCAGCCCCTCGGGACAGGGCTCCTACAATGAGCAGTTCTTC; CDR3: CASSPSGQGSYNEQFF
size: .; J: TRBJ1-2; V: TRBV5-1; D: TRBD1; DNA: TGCGCCAGCAGCGGGGGGACAGGGGGCGCCCGACCCTATGGCTACACCTTC; CDR3: CASSGGTGGARPYGYTF
size: many; J: TRBJ2-7; V: TRBV20-1; D: .; DNA: TGCAGTGCTAGAGATCCTCCCGAGCAGTACTTC; CDR3: CSARDPPEQYF
size: .; J: TRBJ2-1; V: TRBV20-1; D: .; DNA: TGCAGTGCTTACCGGGACTACAATGAGCAGTTCTTC; CDR3: CSAYRDYNEQFF
size: many; J: TRBJ2-7; V: TRBV11-1; D: TRBD2; DNA: TGTGCCAGCAGCGGGACTAGCGGCGCCTACGAGCAGTACTTC; CDR3: CASSGTSGAYEQYF
size: .; J: TRBJ1-2; V: TRBV7-9; D: .; DNA: TGTGCCAGCAGATCTACAGGGATCGGTGGCTACACCTTC; CDR3: CASRSTGIGGYTF
size: few; J: TRBJ1-1; V: TRBV6-1; D: TRBD1; DNA: TGTGCCAGCAGGATCGACAGGGGGCCGAACACTGAAGCTTTCTTT; CDR3: CASRIDRGPNTEAFF
size: many; J: TRBJ2-7; V: TRBV7-2; D: TRBD2; DNA: TGTGCCAGCAGCTTAGCCGGGACTAGTTACGAGCAGTACTTC; CDR3: CASSLAGTSYEQYF
size: many; J: TRBJ2-7; V: TRBV2; D: .; DNA: TGTGCCAGCAGTGGAGTCCATGACAGCGACTCCTACGAGCAGTACTTC; CDR3: CASSGVHDSDSYEQYF
size: once; J: TRBJ2-1; V: TRBV20-1; D: TRBD2; DNA: TGCAGTGCTAGCGGGAGGGGCTACAATGAGCAGTTCTTC; CDR3: CSASGRGYNEQFF
size: many; J: TRBJ2-7; V: TRBV27; D: TRBD2; DNA: TGTGCCAGCAGTCTAGCGGGAGGGTTTTCCTACGAGCAGTACTTC; CDR3: CASSLAGGFSYEQYF
size: .; J: TRBJ1-2; V: TRBV29-1; D: .; DNA: TGCAGCGTTGAAGATCTGACAGCTAACTATGGCTACACCTTC; CDR3: CSVEDLTANYGYTF
size: many; J: TRBJ2-3; V: TRBV27; D: .; DNA: TGTGCCAGCAGTTTATCGATCCCAGGGGCATATGTTGCAGATACGCAGTATTTT; CDR3: CASSLSIPGAYVADTQYF
size: few; J: TRBJ2-7; V: TRBV20-1; D: .; DNA: TGCAGTGCTAGAGACCCCTTAGGGCGGGACTTCTCCTACGAGCAGTACTTC; CDR3: CSARDPLGRDFSYEQYF
size: many; J: TRBJ2-1; V: TRBV28; D: TRBD2; DNA: TGTGCCAGCAGCCTGATGACTAGCCTCTCCTACAATGAGCAGTTCTTC; CDR3: CASSLMTSLSYNEQFF
size: many; J: TRBJ2-2; V: TRBV20-1; D: TRBD2; DNA: TGCAGTGCTAGGGGGATCGTGGGAGGACTAGCCTCGCTGAACACCGGGGAGCTGTTTTTT; CDR3: CSARGIVGGLASLNTGELFF
size: many; J: TRBJ2-2; V: TRBV12-3/TRBV12-4; D: .; DNA: TGTGCCAGCAGACCGGAAGGGGGAGTTAACACCGGGGAGCTGTTTTTT; CDR3: CASRPEGGVNTGELFF
size: many; J: TRBJ2-5; V: TRBV12-3/TRBV12-4; D: TRBD2; DNA: TGTGCCAGCAGTTACAGGGTCCCCGGGACTAGCGGGAGGATGGAGACCCAGTACTTC; CDR3: CASSYRVPGTSGRMETQYF
size: .; J: TRBJ1-2; V: TRBV20-1; D: .; DNA: TGCAGTGCTAGTCGGATCGGGAGGTCAAACTATGGCTACACCTTC; CDR3: CSASRIGRSNYGYTF
size: many; J: TRBJ2-1; V: TRBV20-1; D: TRBD2; DNA: TGCAGTGCTAGGGGTGGACTAGCGGGAGGCAATGAGCAGTTCTTC; CDR3: CSARGGLAGGNEQFF
size: .; J: TRBJ1-5; V: TRBV15; D: .; DNA: TGTGCCACCAGCAGAGATTCGGGACTACGCAATCAGCCCCAGCATTTT; CDR3: CATSRDSGLRNQPQHF
size: .; J: TRBJ2-1; V: TRBV14; D: TRBD1; DNA: TGTGCCAGCAGCCTCGGGACAGGGTTAGGTGAGCAGTTCTTC; CDR3: CASSLGTGLGEQFF
size: .; J: TRBJ1-1; V: TRBV5-6; D: .; DNA: TGTGCCAGCAGCTTGGATTTGGGGGGCGCACACACTGAAGCTTTCTTT; CDR3: CASSLDLGGAHTEAFF
size: few; J: TRBJ2-1; V: TRBV12-3/TRBV12-4; D: TRBD1; DNA: TGTGCCAGCAGCCCCCTCACAGGGGGGCAGTTCTTC; CDR3: CASSPLTGGQFF
size: .; J: TRBJ2-5; V: TRBV6-5; D: .; DNA: TGTGCCAGCAGTTTGGTTAAACTGGGGGAAGAGACCCAGTACTTC; CDR3: CASSLVKLGEETQYF
size: few; J: TRBJ2-1; V: TRBV6-1; D: TRBD2; DNA: TGTGCCAGCACCCTCGGGGGGGGTCGAGGGGGCAATGAGCAGTTCTTC; CDR3: CASTLGGGRGGNEQFF
size: .; J: TRBJ1-2; V: TRBV30; D: .; DNA: TGTGCCTGGAGTCCCTTGAATGGGATAAAGGGCTACACCTTC; CDR3: CAWSPLNGIKGYTF
size: many; J: TRBJ2-5; V: TRBV9; D: TRBD2; DNA: TGTGCCAGCAGCGTTTTAAGGGGAGGGTTTGGAGAGACCCAGTACTTC; CDR3: CASSVLRGGFGETQYF
size: many; J: TRBJ2-1; V: TRBV27; D: .; DNA: TGTGCCAGCAGGGGGAGGGGGACCTACAATGAGCAGTTCTTC; CDR3: CASRGRGTYNEQFF
size: few; J: TRBJ2-1; V: TRBV5-4; D: .; DNA: TGTGCCAGCAGCGGGTATGAGGGGGAGACTTACAATGAGCAGTTCTTC; CDR3: CASSGYEGETYNEQFF
size: many; J: TRBJ1-2; V: TRBV6-5; D: .; DNA: TGTGCCAGCAGTTACTCGACAGGAACCTCCTATGGCTACACCTTC; CDR3: CASSYSTGTSYGYTF
size: few; J: TRBJ2-5; V: TRBV20-1; D: .; DNA: TGCAGTGCTAGGAGGGCCGGCAGGCTTGAGACCCAGTACTTC; CDR3: CSARRAGRLETQYF
size: few; J: TRBJ2-1; V: TRBV24-1; D: TRBD2; DNA: TGTGCCACCAGTGATACGACTCTGGGCGGGGGCAATGAGCAGTTCTTC; CDR3: CATSDTTLGGGNEQFF
size: .; J: TRBJ2-1; V: TRBV24-1; D: .; DNA: TGTGCCACCAGTGATTTGGGCTGGGGTGAGCAGTTCTTC; CDR3: CATSDLGWGEQFF
size: many; J: TRBJ2-7; V: TRBV24-1; D: TRBD1; DNA: TGTGCCACCAGTGAGCCCCTGGACAGGGCAGAGCAGTACTTC; CDR3: CATSEPLDRAEQYF
size: few; J: TRBJ1-2; V: TRBV28; D: TRBD1; DNA: TGTGCCAGCAGTTTAGGGGACAGGGGGGATTATGGCTACACCTTC; CDR3: CASSLGDRGDYGYTF
size: .; J: TRBJ2-1; V: TRBV19; D: .; DNA: TGTGCCAGTAGTAAGGACAGTTACAATGAGCAGTTCTTC; CDR3: CASSKDSYNEQFF
size: .; J: TRBJ2-3; V: TRBV9; D: .; DNA: TGTGCCAGCAGTCTCACCTCAAGACTTTCAGTGACGCAGTATTTT; CDR3: CASSLTSRLSVTQYF
size: .; J: TRBJ2-1; V: TRBV5-1; D: .; DNA: TGCGCCAGCCACACGTCAGCAGGGGTGAATGAGCAGTTCTTC; CDR3: CASHTSAGVNEQFF
size: many; J: TRBJ1-1; V: TRBV28; D: TRBD1; DNA: TGTGCCAGCAGTTTCTTCAGGGGGGTCACTGAAGCTTTCTTT; CDR3: CASSFFRGVTEAFF
size: many; J: TRBJ1-2; V: TRBV3-1; D: .; DNA: TGTGCCAGCAGCCAAGATTGGGGGAGCTATGGCTACACCTTC; CDR3: CASSQDWGSYGYTF
size: .; J: TRBJ2-7; V: TRBV9; D: .; DNA: TGTGCCAGCAGCGTGGACCTCGAGGGCGAGCAGTACTTC; CDR3: CASSVDLEGEQYF
size: few; J: TRBJ2-1; V: TRBV19; D: TRBD1; DNA: TGTGCCAGTAGTATAGAAGGGGGCGCGGGTGAGCAGTTCTTC; CDR3: CASSIEGGAGEQFF
size: many; J: TRBJ2-7; V: TRBV20-1; D: .; DNA: TGCAGTGCTAGAGATTTCAGGAGGTCAGGGATCATCTCCGAGCAGTACTTC; CDR3: CSARDFRRSGIISEQYF
size: few; J: TRBJ2-2; V: TRBV20-1; D: .; DNA: TGCAGTGCTAGTGGGGGCTTCACCGGGGAGCTGTTTTTT; CDR3: CSASGGFTGELFF
size: .; J: TRBJ2-2; V: TRBV10-3; D: TRBD2; DNA: TGTGCCATCAGAGCTAGCGGGAGCGACGGGGAGCTGTTTTTT; CDR3: CAIRASGSDGELFF